These 24 T cell receptor beta chains came from one sample sequenced in a study of blood T cells in healthy people across ages. The second PCR ran roughly 6 to 11 cycles with a sample-barcoded 5' primer and J-beta primers. In TCRdb, the 5' RACE reads were re-called with MiXCR into one record per CDR3 protein. The sample lists around 2 million distinct CDR3 sequences; 35% to 50% were seen once. What was sequenced was blood. Source of these receptors: a human donor in good health.

The rearrangement links TRBV12-5 to TRBJ2-5; D gene uncertain. Trimming cost V 1 base and J 7 bases, with 7 bases left between them. CDR1 and CDR2 from the germline V gene are LGHNT and FRNRAP. CDR3 length: 12 amino acids. As DNA, the CDR3 is TGTGCTAGTGGTTTGGAACGCGGGACCCAGTACTTC. It specifies CASGLERGTQYF.

The chain joins TRBV4-3 to TRBJ2-2; D not resolved. Germline lookup yields CDR1 LGHNA and CDR2 YSLEER. The CDR3 spans 15 residues. V was cut by 0 bases and J by 2 bases, with 7 bases left in between. In DNA form, the CDR3 reads TGCGCCAGCAGCCAAGAAGCACTAAACACCGGGGAGCTGTTTTTT. Translation gives CASSQEALNTGELFF.

The chain links TRBV19 to TRBJ2-1; maybe TRBD1 (7 bases). The V end lost 6 bases, the J end lost 7 bases, and 13 bases lay between the germline ends. The germline V gene encodes CDR1 LNHDA and CDR2 SQIVND (reference sequence). This CDR3 has 13 amino acids. The DNA for the CDR3 is TGTGCCAGTAGCGCAGGGGGGTTAAATGAGCAGTTCTTC. It encodes CASSAGGLNEQFF.

The V call is TRBV28, the J call TRBJ1-2, with 7 bases matching TRBD1. Germline V gene data show CDR1 as MDHEN and CDR2 as SYDVKM. The ends lost 7 bases at V and 5 bases at J; junction bases unmatched: 13. The CDR3 runs to 15 residues. CDR3 sequence reads: CASNPGQSSHYGYTF. CDR3 nucleotide sequence: TGTGCCAGCAATCCGGGACAGTCGAGTCATTATGGCTACACCTTC.

A word on this clonotype: The junction differs from germline at one of its ends, possibly a read error. V gene TRBV12-3 or TRBV12-4 combines with J gene TRBJ1-2, with TRBD1 as a possible D gene (5 bases). This CDR3 contains 13 residues. CDR3 nucleotides: TGTGCCAGCAGTTTTTGGGGGGATAGTGGCCACACCTTC. This codes for CASSFWGDSGHTF.

This clonotype was seen at least ten times. The chain uses TRBV20-1 and TRBJ2-7; 7 nucleotides match TRBD1. Trimming cost V 5 bases and J 5 bases; bases outside gene matches: 9. Germline V CDR1 and CDR2: DFQATT, SNEGSKA (reference sequence). The CDR3 covers 13 residues. The CDR3 DNA follows: TGCAGTGCTTTACAGGGGTCAACCCACGAGCAGTACTTC. This gives the protein CSALQGSTHEQYF.

This clonotype was detected only a few times. The CDR3 nucleotides are TGTGCCAGCAGTTACTGGACCTATTCACCCCTCCACTTT. As protein: CASSYWTYSPLHF. V usage is TRBV6-2 or TRBV6-3 and J usage is TRBJ1-6; D is undetermined. V was cut by 1 base and J by 8 bases, with 6 bases left in between. In germline, CDR1 is MNHEY, CDR2 SVGEGT. The CDR3 is 13 amino acids.

This clonotype was picked up one time. The rearrangement joins TRBV4-2 to TRBJ2-1, with 10 bases identical to TRBD2. With 1 base clipped from V and 0 bases from J, the junction kept 15 bases outside the gene matches. CDR3 length: 21 amino acids. CDR1 and CDR2 (germline): LGHNA, YNFKEQ. As DNA, the CDR3 is TGTGCCAGCAGCCAAGTTGCTAGAGGGTGGAGCGGGGGGGGCTCCTACAATGAGCAGTTCTTC. Translated: CASSQVARGWSGGGSYNEQFF.

This clonotype has more than one count but fewer than ten. The genes are TRBV28 and TRBJ2-5; 11 positions match TRBD2. The DNA matches TRBJ2-7 better at its end, which makes the J call doubtful. This CDR3 has 16 residues. Germline V CDR1 and CDR2: MDHEN, SYDVKM. The CDR3 loop reads CASSIPSGGTNYEQYF. The DNA for the CDR3 is TGTGCCAGCAGTATCCCTAGCGGGGGGACCAACTACGAGCAGTACTTC.

J is TRBJ1-4 and V is TRBV6-5, with D maybe TRBD1 (6 bases). V was clipped by 6 bases and J by 10 bases, with 18 bases between them. Germline V gives CDR1 MNHEY, CDR2 SVGAGI. The length of the CDR3 is 14 residues. The CDR3 loop reads CASSLGRGAGKLFF. The CDR3 nucleotides are TGTGCCAGCAGCCTGGGGAGGGGGGCAGGAAAACTGTTTTTT.

The chain is built from TRBV4-3 and TRBJ2-5, with 8 bases lining up with TRBD2. The germline V gene encodes CDR1 LGHNA and CDR2 YSLEER. This CDR3 spans 19 amino acids. The V gene end was trimmed by 0 bases and the J gene end by 5 bases; junction bases not matched to a gene: 17. The CDR3 coding sequence is TGCGCCAGCAGCCAAGATCTCGTCCCCGTTGCGGGGGGTCAGGAGACCCAGTACTTC. Translating it yields CASSQDLVPVAGGQETQYF.

The gene calls are TRBV6-6 and TRBJ1-2; the match to TRBD1 covers 7 bases. After removal of 0 bases from V and 4 bases from J, the junction contained 8 bases not matched to a gene. The germline gives CDR1 MNHNY, CDR2 SVGAGI (reference sequence). This CDR3 is 16 amino acids long. The chain's CDR3 is CASSYSRDSAFYGYTF. As DNA, the CDR3 is TGTGCCAGCAGTTACTCACGGGACAGTGCCTTCTATGGCTACACCTTC.

As for this clonotype: A much larger clone lies a single base off, so this may be a read error. The V gene is TRBV20-1, the J gene TRBJ2-3; the D gene is possibly TRBD1 (6 bases). Germline CDR1 is DFQATT and CDR2 is SNEGSKA (reference sequence). V lost 3 bases and J 3 bases, leaving 10 bases between the germline ends. This CDR3 has 13 amino acids. CDR3 coding DNA: TGCAGTGCTAGTGCTACAGGGACAGATACGCAGTATTTT. Its protein is CSASATGTDTQYF.

This clonotype was seen more than once but under ten times. V usage is TRBV5-6 and J usage is TRBJ2-5; 9 bases are shared with TRBD2. The junction had 8 bases not matched to a gene; V was cut back by 1 base and J by 4 bases. Per germline, CDR1 SGHDT and CDR2 YYEEEE. CDR3 length equals 16 residues. For the CDR3, the DNA is TGTGCCAGCAGCTTGTATCTAAGCGGGGGGAGAGAGACCCAGTACTTC. It encodes CASSLYLSGGRETQYF. Looking up the rest from reference TRBV5-6 and TRBJ2-5 gives the full variable domain: DAGVTQSPTHLIKTRGQQVTLRCSPKSGHDTVSWYQQALGQGPQFIFQYYEEEERQRGNFPDRFSGHQFPNYSSELNVNALLLGDSALYLCASSLYLSGGRETQYFGPGTRLLVL.

The chain combines TRBV27 with TRBJ1-1; D is perhaps TRBD1 (5 bases). This CDR3 contains 17 residues. Germline CDR1 and CDR2: MNHEY and SMNVEV (reference sequence). V lost 5 bases and J 0 bases, leaving 19 bases between the germline ends. CDR3 loop: CASSLAMSRGLNTEAFF. In DNA form, the CDR3 reads TGTGCCAGCAGTCTAGCGATGAGTAGGGGTTTGAACACTGAAGCTTTCTTT.

The chain links TRBV7-2 to TRBJ1-2; no clear D gene. The V and J ends lost 2 bases and 4 bases respectively, with 8 bases between them. Germline CDR1 SGHTA, CDR2 FQGNSA. This CDR3 is 13 amino acids long. The CDR3 DNA is TGTGCCAGCAGCTTATACAGCATCTATGGCTACACCTTC. It translates to CASSLYSIYGYTF.

The rearrangement links TRBV4-1 to TRBJ1-3; 7 positions agree with TRBD1. V shed 2 bases and J 0 bases; nucleotides not matched to a gene: 4. There are 16 residues in the CDR3. Germline-derived CDR1 and CDR2 are MGHRA and YSYEKL. Here the CDR3 DNA reads TGCGCCAGCAGCCAACCTAGGACAGGCTCTGGAAACACCATATATTTT. Its protein is CASSQPRTGSGNTIYF.

The V gene is TRBV7-2, the J gene TRBJ2-5; D is possibly TRBD1 (5 bases). The germline V gene has CDR1 SGHTA and CDR2 FQGNSA. The V end lost 2 bases, the J end lost 5 bases, and 12 bases lay between the germline ends. The CDR3 sequence is 14 residues long. CDR3 bases: TGTGCCAGCAGCTTAAGCAGGGTCGACGAGACCCAGTACTTC. It codes for CASSLSRVDETQYF.

This clonotype has a handful of counts. The chain recombines TRBV10-3 with TRBJ2-1, with D possibly being TRBD1 (6 bases). The CDR3 covers 15 residues. Germline V gene data show CDR1 as ENHRY and CDR2 as SYGVKD. The germline V and J ends were trimmed by 2 bases and 7 bases, with 15 bases remaining between them. CDR3 in amino acids: CAISELGTPRNEQFF. Here the CDR3 DNA reads TGTGCCATCAGTGAGCTGGGGACACCCCGGAATGAGCAGTTCTTC.

The rearrangement joins TRBV6-1 to TRBJ2-7, with TRBD1 identical over 7 bases. The CDR3 runs to 17 residues. V shed 3 bases and J 2 bases; nucleotides not matched to a gene: 13. Germline V gene lookup returns CDR1 MNHNS and CDR2 SASEGT. The CDR3 DNA is TGTGCCAGCAGTGACCTCCCGGGACAGAGTCATACCTACGAGCAGTACTTC. It codes for CASSDLPGQSHTYEQYF.

This chain links TRBV6-1 with TRBJ2-5, with TRBD2 identical over 7 bases. The CDR3 totals 15 residues. Germline assignment: CDR1 MNHNS and CDR2 SASEGT. V was pared by 0 bases and J by 11 bases, with 12 bases of the junction left unmatched. CDR3 sequence: CASSEAAGVNNEQYF. In DNA form, the CDR3 reads TGTGCCAGCAGTGAAGCGGCGGGGGTAAACAATGAGCAGTACTTC.

The rearrangement joins TRBV20-1 to TRBJ1-2; D might be TRBD1 (6 bases). The CDR3 consists of 14 residues. Germline lookup yields CDR1 DFQATT and CDR2 SNEGSKA (reference sequence). V was pared by 3 bases and J by 6 bases, with 17 bases between. This CDR3 reads CSASPTGKGDGYTF. CDR3 bases: TGCAGTGCTAGCCCCACAGGGAAAGGGGATGGCTACACCTTC.

The chain joins TRBV12-3 or TRBV12-4 to TRBJ1-1; possible D gene TRBD1, 6 bases. This CDR3 has 13 amino acids. The V gene lost 3 bases and the J gene lost 8 bases, with 13 bases spanning the gap. CDR3 amino acids: CASSLVERGEAFF. CDR3 DNA sequence: TGTGCCAGCAGTTTGGTCGAAAGGGGGGAAGCTTTCTTT.

The chain uses TRBV9 and TRBJ2-3, with 10 bases lining up with TRBD2. Per germline, CDR1 SGDLS and CDR2 YYNGEE. V gave up 2 bases and J gave up 2 bases; unmatched junction bases: 8. The CDR3 spans 17 residues. The CDR3 nucleotides read TGTGCCAGCAGCGTCTTTACTAGCGGGGATTTCACAGATACGCAGTATTTT. Amino acid sequence: CASSVFTSGDFTDTQYF.